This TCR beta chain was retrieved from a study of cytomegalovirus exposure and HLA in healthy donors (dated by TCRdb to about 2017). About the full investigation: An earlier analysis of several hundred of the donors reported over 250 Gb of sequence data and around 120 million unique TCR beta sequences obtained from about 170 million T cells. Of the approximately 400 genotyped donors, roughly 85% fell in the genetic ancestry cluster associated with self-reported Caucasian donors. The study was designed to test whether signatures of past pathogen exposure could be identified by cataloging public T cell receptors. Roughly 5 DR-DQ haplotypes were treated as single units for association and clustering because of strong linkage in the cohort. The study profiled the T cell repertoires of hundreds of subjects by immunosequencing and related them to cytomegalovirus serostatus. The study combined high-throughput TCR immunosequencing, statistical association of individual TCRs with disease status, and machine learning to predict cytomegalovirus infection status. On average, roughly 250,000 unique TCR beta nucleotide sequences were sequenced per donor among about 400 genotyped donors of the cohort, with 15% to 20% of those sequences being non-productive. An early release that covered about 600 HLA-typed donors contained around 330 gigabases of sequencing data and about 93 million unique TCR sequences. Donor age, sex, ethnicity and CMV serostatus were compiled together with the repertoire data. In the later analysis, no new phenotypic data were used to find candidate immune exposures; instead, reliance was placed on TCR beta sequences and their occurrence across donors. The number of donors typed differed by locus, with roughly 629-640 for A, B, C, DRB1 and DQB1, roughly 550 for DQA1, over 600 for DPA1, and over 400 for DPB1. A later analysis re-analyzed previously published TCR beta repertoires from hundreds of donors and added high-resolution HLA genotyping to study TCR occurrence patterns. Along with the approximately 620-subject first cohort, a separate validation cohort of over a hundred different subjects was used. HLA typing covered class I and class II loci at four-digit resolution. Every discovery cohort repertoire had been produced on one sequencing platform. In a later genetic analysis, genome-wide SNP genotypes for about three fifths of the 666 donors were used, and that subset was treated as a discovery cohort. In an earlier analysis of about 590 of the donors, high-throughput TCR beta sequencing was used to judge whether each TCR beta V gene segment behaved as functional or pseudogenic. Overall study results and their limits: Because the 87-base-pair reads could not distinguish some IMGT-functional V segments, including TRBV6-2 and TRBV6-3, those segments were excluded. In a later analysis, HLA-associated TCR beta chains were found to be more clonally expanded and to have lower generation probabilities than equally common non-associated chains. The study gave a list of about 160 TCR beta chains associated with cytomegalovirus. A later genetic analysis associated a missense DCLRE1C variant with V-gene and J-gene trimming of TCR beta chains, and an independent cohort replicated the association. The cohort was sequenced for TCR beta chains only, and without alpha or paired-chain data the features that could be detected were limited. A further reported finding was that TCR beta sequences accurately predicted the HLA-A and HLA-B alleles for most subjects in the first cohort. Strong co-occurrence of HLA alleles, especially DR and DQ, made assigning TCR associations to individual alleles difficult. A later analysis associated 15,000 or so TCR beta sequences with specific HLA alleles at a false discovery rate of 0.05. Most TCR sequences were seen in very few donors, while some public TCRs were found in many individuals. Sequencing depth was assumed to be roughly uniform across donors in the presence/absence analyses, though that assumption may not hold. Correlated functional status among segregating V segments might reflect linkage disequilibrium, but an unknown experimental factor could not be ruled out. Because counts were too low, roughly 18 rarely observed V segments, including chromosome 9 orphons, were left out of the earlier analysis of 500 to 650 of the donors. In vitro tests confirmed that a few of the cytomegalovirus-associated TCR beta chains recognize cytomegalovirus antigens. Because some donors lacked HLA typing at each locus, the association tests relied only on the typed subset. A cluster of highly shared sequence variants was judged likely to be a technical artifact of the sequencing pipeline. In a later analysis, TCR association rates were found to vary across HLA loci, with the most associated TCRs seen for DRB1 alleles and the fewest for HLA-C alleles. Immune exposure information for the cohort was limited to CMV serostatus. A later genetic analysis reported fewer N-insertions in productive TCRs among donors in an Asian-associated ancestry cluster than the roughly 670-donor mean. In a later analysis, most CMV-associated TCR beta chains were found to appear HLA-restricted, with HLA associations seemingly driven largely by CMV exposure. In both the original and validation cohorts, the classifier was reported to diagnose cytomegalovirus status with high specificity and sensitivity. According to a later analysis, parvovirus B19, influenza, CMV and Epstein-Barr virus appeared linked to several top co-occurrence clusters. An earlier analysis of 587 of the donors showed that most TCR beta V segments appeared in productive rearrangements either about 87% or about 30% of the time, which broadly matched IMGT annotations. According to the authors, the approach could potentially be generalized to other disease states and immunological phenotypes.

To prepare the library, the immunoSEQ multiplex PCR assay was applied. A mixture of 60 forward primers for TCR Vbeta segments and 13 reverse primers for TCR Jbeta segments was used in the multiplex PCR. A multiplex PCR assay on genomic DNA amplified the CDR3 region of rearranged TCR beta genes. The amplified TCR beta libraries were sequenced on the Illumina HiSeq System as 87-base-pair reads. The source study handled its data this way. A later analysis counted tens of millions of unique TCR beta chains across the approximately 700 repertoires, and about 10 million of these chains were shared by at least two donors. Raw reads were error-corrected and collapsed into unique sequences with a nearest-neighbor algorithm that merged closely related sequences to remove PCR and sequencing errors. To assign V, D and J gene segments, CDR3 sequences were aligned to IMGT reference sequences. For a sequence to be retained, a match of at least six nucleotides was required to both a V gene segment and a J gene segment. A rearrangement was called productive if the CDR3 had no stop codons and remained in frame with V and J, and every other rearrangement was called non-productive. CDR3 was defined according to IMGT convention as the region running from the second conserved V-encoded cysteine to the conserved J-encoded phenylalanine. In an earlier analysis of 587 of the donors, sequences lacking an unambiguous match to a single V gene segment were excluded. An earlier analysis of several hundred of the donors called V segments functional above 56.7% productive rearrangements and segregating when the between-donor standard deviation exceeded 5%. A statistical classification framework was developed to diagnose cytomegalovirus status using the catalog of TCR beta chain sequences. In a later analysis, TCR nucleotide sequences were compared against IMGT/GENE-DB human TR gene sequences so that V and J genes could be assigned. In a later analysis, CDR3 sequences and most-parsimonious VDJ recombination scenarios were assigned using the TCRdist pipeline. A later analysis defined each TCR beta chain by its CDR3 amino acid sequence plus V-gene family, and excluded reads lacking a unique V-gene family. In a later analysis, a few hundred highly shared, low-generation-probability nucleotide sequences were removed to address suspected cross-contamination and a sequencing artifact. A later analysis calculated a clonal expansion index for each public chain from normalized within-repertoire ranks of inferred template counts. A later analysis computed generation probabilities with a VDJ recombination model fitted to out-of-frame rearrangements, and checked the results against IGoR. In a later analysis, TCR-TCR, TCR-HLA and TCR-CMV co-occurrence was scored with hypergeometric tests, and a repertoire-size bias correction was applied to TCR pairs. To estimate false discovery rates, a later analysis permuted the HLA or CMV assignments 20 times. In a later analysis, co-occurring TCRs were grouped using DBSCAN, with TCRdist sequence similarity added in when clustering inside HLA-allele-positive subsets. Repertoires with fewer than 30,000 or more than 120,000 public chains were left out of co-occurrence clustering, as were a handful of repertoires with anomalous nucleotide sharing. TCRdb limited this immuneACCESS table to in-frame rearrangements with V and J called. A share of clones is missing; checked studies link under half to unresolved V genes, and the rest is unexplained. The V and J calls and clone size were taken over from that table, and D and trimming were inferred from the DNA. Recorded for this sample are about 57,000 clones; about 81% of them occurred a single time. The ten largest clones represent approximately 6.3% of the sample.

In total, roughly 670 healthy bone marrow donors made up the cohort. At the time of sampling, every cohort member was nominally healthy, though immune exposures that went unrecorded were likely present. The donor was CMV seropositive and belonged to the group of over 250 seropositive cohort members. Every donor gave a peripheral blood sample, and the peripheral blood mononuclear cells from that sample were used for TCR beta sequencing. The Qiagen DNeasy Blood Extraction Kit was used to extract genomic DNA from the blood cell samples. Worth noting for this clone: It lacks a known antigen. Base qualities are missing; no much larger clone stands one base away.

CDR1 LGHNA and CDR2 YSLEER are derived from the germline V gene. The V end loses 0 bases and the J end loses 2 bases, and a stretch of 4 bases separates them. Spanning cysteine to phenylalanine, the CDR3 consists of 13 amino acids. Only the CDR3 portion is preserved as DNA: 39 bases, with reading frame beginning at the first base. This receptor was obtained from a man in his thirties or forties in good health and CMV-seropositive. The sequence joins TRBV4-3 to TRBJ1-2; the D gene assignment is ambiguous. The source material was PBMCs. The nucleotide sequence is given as TGCGCCAGCAGCCAAGATTTAAACTATGGCTACACCTTC. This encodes CASSQDLNYGYTF.